This section outlines one T cell receptor beta chain sequence together with its context. Its antigen is currently not known. One junction end does not reproduce the germline sequence, and a read error may be involved. The germline V gene (reference sequence) provides CDR1 LNHDA and CDR2 SQIVND. From the cysteine up to the phenylalanine, the CDR3 has a length of 16 residues. Of the read, only the CDR3 DNA is kept; its 48 bases are in frame from base 1. The treatment or condition label of this sample denotes: allogeneic hematopoietic cell transplantation with graft depleted of TCRalphabeta T cells and CD19 B cells. The transplant recipients were children given TCRalphabeta/CD19-depleted allogeneic hematopoietic cell grafts. This sample stems from a study of T-cell reconstitution after alpha-beta-depleted transplantation in children (dated by TCRdb to about 2016). Describing the broader study: The study quantitatively tracked T-cell immune reconstitution after TCRalphabeta/CD19-depleted allogeneic hematopoietic cell transplantation in children using TCR repertoire profiling. Overall results and qualifications from the work: The apparently early recovery of alphabetaT-cell counts about two months after transplant reportedly depended on only several hundred rapidly expanded clones that came from non-depleted graft cells. In some patients, high TCRbeta diversity at day 60 was attributed to recipient T cells and intrathymic progenitors that had survived conditioning. Over the following months the frequencies of hyperexpanded clones went down, and after one year T-cell counts and TCRbeta diversity were mostly credited to newly produced T cells.

The receptor library was made with PCR. Sequenced on an Illumina HiSeq 2500. Molecular barcoding was employed in the preparation of TCR libraries, with unique molecular identifiers being used to normalize TCRbeta repertoire quantification. The public reads were run again by TCRdb, first through fastp at Q25 and then through MiXCR, and only productive beta chains were kept. Identical CDR3 protein sequences are pooled into one entry, listed with their most common genes and DNA. The sample table lists some 190,000 distinct CDR3 sequences, around 10% of them with a count of one. Clones ranked in the top ten supply over 10% of the sample.

The TCR was taken from a boy between 2 and 10 years old with acute myeloid leukemia, due to receive a stem cell transplant. Rearrangement joined TRBV19 to TRBJ1-4, with the D gene uncertain. The sample here was PBMCs, taken before TCRalphabeta/CD19-depleted stem cell transplant. The nucleotide sequence reads TGTGCCAATAGTATAGGAGGTTCGGCAACTAATGAAAAACTGTTTTTT. This is translated as CANSIGGSATNEKLFF. The variable domain in full, with residues beyond the CDR3 obtained from the reference TRBV19 and TRBJ1-4 genes, is DGGITQSPKYLFRKEGQNVTLSCEQNLNHDAMYWYRQDPGQGLRLIYYSQIVNDFQKGDIAEGYSVSREKKESFPLTVTSAQKNPTAFYLCANSIGGSATNEKLFFGSGTQLSVL.